Each of the 2 T cell receptor beta chains below was sequenced from the same sample in a study of response to subunit inactivated influenza vaccine. MiXCR, run by TCRdb on the RT-PCR reads, gives a single entry per CDR3 protein. In the table there are under 200,000 distinct CDR3 sequences, roughly a tenth of which are singletons. The material was non-naive T cells sorted from PBMCs, obtained roughly 48 days after vaccination. The receptor set was obtained from a man aged 50 to 60 who received an inactivated influenza vaccine.

This clonotype was counted a few times. For the CDR3, the DNA is TGTGCCAGCAGTTATAATCTCTGGGGGGGTCTGAACACTGAAGCTTTCTTT. Translation: CASSYNLWGGLNTEAFF. V is TRBV6-2 or TRBV6-3 and J is TRBJ1-1, with D perhaps matching TRBD1 (5 bases). The CDR3 loop spans 17 amino acids. Looked up from germline, CDR1 is MNHEY and CDR2 is SVGEGT. V lost 3 bases to trimming and J lost 0 bases, with 17 bases between them.

This clonotype was seen at least ten times. The V call is TRBV29-1, the J call TRBJ2-1; D is perhaps TRBD1 (6 bases). CDR1 and CDR2 from the germline V gene are SQVTM and ANQGSEA. This CDR3 is built from 14 residues. V lost 6 bases, J lost 4 bases, and 16 bases lay in between. In DNA form, the CDR3 reads TGCAGCGTGGGATTAAGGGGGACATACAATGAGCAGTTCTTC. Its protein is CSVGLRGTYNEQFF.